A selection of T cell receptor beta chains follows, all from one sample in a study of regulatory T cells in long-lasting Graves disease. Via MiXCR, TCRdb re-called the multiplex PCR reads, giving one row per CDR3 protein. Among a few hundred thousand distinct CDR3 sequences listed, about 10% were seen once. The sample also formed part of further work on T cells in Graves' hyperthyroidism and ophthalmopathy.

The sequencing here drew on peripheral blood mononuclear cells (PBMCs), taken at new diagnosis, from a patient treated with antithyroid drugs. These receptors were taken from a young woman with Graves disease. Both conserved end residues are part of each CDR3.

v_gene	j_gene	CDR3aa
TRBV20-1	TRBJ1-5	CSARGDSQPQHF
TRBV11-2	TRBJ2-4	CASSPIAGPGNIQYF
TRBV27	TRBJ2-1	CASSLRGGRAYNEQFF
TRBV20-1	TRBJ2-5	CSAADLSQETQYF
TRBV20-1	TRBJ1-6	CSARDGSNSPLHF
TRBV10-2	TRBJ2-3	CASRQGDTQYF
TRBV19	TRBJ1-2	CASSIPGGAFYGYTF
TRBV29-1	TRBJ1-2	CSADLPDKTYYGYTF
TRBV6-1	TRBJ2-1	CASSDPQAGNEQFF
TRBV10-3	TRBJ2-7	CAISDGLAGGEQYF